The following is a T cell receptor (beta chain) sequence with its context. The source of the sample is a study of blood T cell repertoires in COVID-19. Study information: COVID-19 samples, acute and convalescent, were from the United States, Italy and Spain. Sample material is recorded as cDNA or gDNA derived from T cells, B-cell-depleted T cells, or PBMCs.

This CDR3 has 15 amino acids. CDR1 and CDR2 from the germline V gene are LGHDT and YNNKEL (reference sequence). Trimming removed 3 bases at V and 8 bases at J, with 19 bases between. TCRdb keeps only in-frame clones here, not all; method: immunoSEQ multiplex PCR. The table has about 190,000 clones, under 80% seen once; the top ten hold about 14%. The source material was peripheral blood. The chain is built from TRBV3-1 (or the pseudogene TRBV3-2) and TRBJ1-2, with D unclear. This sequence originates from a man between 50 and 59 years old who had recovered from COVID-19. The CDR3 here is CASSHPRGRRRGYTF. The CDR3 DNA reads as TGTGCCAGCAGCCATCCGAGAGGGAGGCGACGGGGCTACACCTTC.